These 8 T cell receptor beta chains share one sample of origin, sequenced in a study of blood T cell repertoires in COVID-19. Produced via immunoSEQ multiplex PCR; TCRdb's table is partial and in-frame only. The table has around 250,000 clones, roughly 91% seen once. Sequencing was performed on PBMCs or T cells enriched from blood (not recorded which). The receptor set was obtained from a woman under 40 who had recovered from COVID-19.

This chain uses TRBV28 with TRBJ1-6; weak D call: TRBD1 (6 bases). The CDR3 length is 15 residues. The V end lost 5 bases, the J end lost 9 bases, and 17 bases lay between the germline ends. Germline-derived CDR1 and CDR2 are MDHEN and SYDVKM. The CDR3, as DNA: TGTGCCAGCAGTCCATCTCTTACAGGGAGTTCACCCCTCCACTTT. The encoded protein is CASSPSLTGSSPLHF. Combining the CDR3 with reference TRBV28 and TRBJ1-6 gives the whole variable domain DVKVTQSSRYLVKRTGEKVFLECVQDMDHENMFWYRQDPGLGLRLIYFSYDVKMKEKGDIPEGYSVSREKKERFSLILESASTNQTSMYLCASSPSLTGSSPLHFGNGTRLTVT.

The chain employs TRBV4-1 and TRBJ2-7, with 8 positions matching TRBD2. From germline, CDR1 is MGHRA and CDR2 YSYEKL. The CDR3 totals 16 residues. V lost 0 bases and J lost 5; bases outside the gene matches: 9. The CDR3, as DNA: TGCGCCAGCAGCCAAGACTTAGGGACTAGGATCCACGAGCAGTACTTC. Protein product: CASSQDLGTRIHEQYF.

This chain links TRBV11-3 with TRBJ1-1; D gene ambiguous. This CDR3 is built from 14 residues. Germline V lookup: CDR1 SGHNT, CDR2 YENEEA. The V and J ends lost 5 bases and 3 bases respectively, with 13 bases between them. The CDR3 nucleotides read TGTGCCAGCAGCCAAGGACGGCGGGACACTGAAGCTTTCTTT. This translates into CASSQGRRDTEAFF.

The chain couples TRBV7-9 to TRBJ2-3; 9 bases line up with TRBD2. Unmatched junction bases numbered 10, after V lost 4 bases and J lost 2 bases. The CDR3 extends over 17 amino acids. Germline loops: CDR1 SEHNR, CDR2 FQNEAQ (reference sequence). The CDR3 sequence: CASSSLRREGSTDTQYF. DNA of the CDR3: TGTGCCAGCAGCTCCCTTAGGCGGGAGGGCTCCACAGATACGCAGTATTTT.

The CDR3 region is CASSLYGGSYGYTF. CDR3 nucleotide sequence: TGTGCCAGCAGTTTGTACGGGGGGAGCTATGGCTACACCTTC. The V and J genes are TRBV28 and TRBJ1-2; TRBD1 is a possible D gene (5 bases). Looked up from germline, CDR1 is MDHEN and CDR2 is SYDVKM. CDR3 size: 14 residues. V lost 3 bases and J lost 4, with 12 bases in between.

The V gene is TRBV5-4, the J gene TRBJ2-1; 11 bases agree with TRBD2. The germline CDR1 and CDR2 sequences are SGHNT and YYREEE (reference sequence). Trimming removed 4 bases from V and 7 bases from J; junction bases left unmatched: 7. This CDR3 is built from 15 residues. The DNA of the CDR3 is TGTGCCAGCAGCCGCCCGGGACTAGCGGTAAATGAGCAGTTCTTC. As protein: CASSRPGLAVNEQFF.

V usage is TRBV7-3 and J usage is TRBJ2-3; D is undetermined. Germline CDR1 and CDR2: SGHTA and FQGTGA. CDR3 length: 13 residues. The ends were cut back, 3 bases at V and 4 bases at J, with 8 bases in the middle. The CDR3 sequence: CASSLSVADTQYF. The CDR3 bases are TGTGCCAGCAGCTTGAGTGTGGCAGATACGCAGTATTTT.

The chain carries TRBV30 and TRBJ1-2, with D possibly TRBD1 on 5 matching bases. CDR1 GTSNPN and CDR2 SVGIG come from the germline V gene (reference sequence). V was cut by 3 bases and J by 3 bases, with 8 bases left in between. The CDR3 extends over 12 amino acids. CDR3 coding DNA: TGTGCCTGGAGGACAGTAGACTATGGCTACACCTTC. It specifies CAWRTVDYGYTF.